These 30 T cell receptor beta chains were all obtained from the same sample, sequenced in a study of cytomegalovirus exposure and HLA in healthy donors. The PCR contained 60 Vbeta and 13 Jbeta primers. The assay was immunoSEQ multiplex PCR, and TCRdb's table has in-frame clones only and misses some. The table includes about 160,000 clones, around four fifths detected once. The sequenced sample consisted of PBMCs. These receptors originate from a man between 18 and 35 years old in good health and CMV-seronegative.

The chain employs TRBV14 and TRBJ2-3; weak D call: TRBD1 (6 bases). This CDR3 has 14 residues. Germline CDR1 reads SGHDN; CDR2 reads FVKESK. Trimming removed 1 base from V and 4 bases from J, with 9 bases in between. The CDR3 DNA follows: TGTGCCAGCAGCCAAGCAGGGGTTGCAGATACGCAGTATTTT. It codes for CASSQAGVADTQYF.

The chain joins TRBV7-8 to TRBJ2-7; D may be TRBD1 (6 bases). The V end was cut by 6 bases, the J end by 5 bases, with 17 bases between. Germline V gene sequence: CDR1 SGHVS, CDR2 FQNEAQ. This CDR3 has 14 amino acids. The CDR3 loop is CASRSSTGFDEQYF. The DNA for the CDR3 is TGTGCCAGCAGAAGTTCGACAGGTTTCGACGAGCAGTACTTC. The full variable domain, in which reference TRBV7-8 and TRBJ2-7 provide the parts outside the CDR3, is GAGVSQSPRYKVAKRGQDVALRCDPISGHVSLFWYQQALGQGPEFLTYFQNEAQLDKSGLPSDRFFAERPEGSVSTLKIQRTQQEDSAVYLCASRSSTGFDEQYFGPGTRLTVT.

This sequence joins TRBV5-1 and TRBJ2-5; 9 bases line up with TRBD2. V was pared by 1 base and J by 5 bases, with 9 bases of the junction left unmatched. CDR1 and CDR2 from the germline V gene are SGHRS and YFSETQ. This CDR3 has 16 amino acids. The CDR3, as DNA: TGCGCCAGCAGCTTGAGGCTAGCGGGATTAAGGGAGACCCAGTACTTC. It specifies CASSLRLAGLRETQYF.

This clone was seen a handful of times. The chain uses TRBV7-9 and TRBJ2-1; TRBD1 matches 8 bases. CDR1 SEHNR and CDR2 FQNEAQ come from the germline V gene (reference sequence). With 4 bases clipped from V and 4 bases from J, the junction kept 6 bases outside the gene matches. The CDR3 is made up of 15 amino acids. The CDR3 nucleotides are TGTGCCAGCAGCTCCCAGGGGGCGGGGTACAATGAGCAGTTCTTC. Encoded protein: CASSSQGAGYNEQFF.

The rearrangement joins TRBV7-2 to TRBJ2-5; 8 bases are a match to TRBD1. The CDR3 totals 14 residues. V was pared by 2 bases and J by 2 bases, with 1 base of the junction left unmatched. The germline gives CDR1 SGHTA, CDR2 FQGNSA. In DNA form, the CDR3 reads TGTGCCAGCAGCTTACAGGGGGCTCAAGAGACCCAGTACTTC. Translating it yields CASSLQGAQETQYF.

The chain joins TRBV6-4 to TRBJ2-1, with 10 positions matching TRBD2. Germline CDR1 and CDR2: MRHNA and SNTAGT. Trimming at V came to 5 bases and at J to 6 bases, leaving 10 bases not matched to a gene. CDR3 length: 16 residues. The CDR3 DNA sequence: TGTGCCAGCAGTAAGGCTAGCGGGAGTCCAGGCAATGAGCAGTTCTTC. Amino acids: CASSKASGSPGNEQFF.

The CDR3 nucleotides are TGCGCCAGCAGACAGGGTTGGAGCACAGATACGCAGTATTTT. Protein sequence: CASRQGWSTDTQYF. V usage is TRBV5-1 and J usage is TRBJ2-3; D is perhaps TRBD1 (6 bases). CDR3 length: 14 amino acids. CDR1 is SGHRS and CDR2 is YFSETQ in the germline V gene. Trimming took off 5 bases at V and 0 bases at J, with 10 bases between the two ends.

V gene TRBV5-1 combines with J gene TRBJ1-6, with 10 nucleotides matching TRBD1. Germline assignment: CDR1 SGHRS and CDR2 YFSETQ. The ends lost 3 bases at V and 14 bases at J; junction bases unmatched: 11. The CDR3 is 15 residues long. The CDR3 loop is CASSSLGQGEAALHF. In nucleotides, the CDR3 is TGCGCCAGCAGCTCCTTAGGACAGGGGGAGGCGGCCCTCCACTTT.

This chain connects TRBV12-5 to TRBJ2-3; possible D gene TRBD1, 6 bases. The germline V gene has CDR1 LGHNT and CDR2 FRNRAP. Trimming stripped 7 bases from V and 5 bases from J, with 16 bases between. The CDR3 is 14 amino acids. The CDR3 reads CASVPGPDRDTQYF. CDR3 DNA: TGTGCTAGTGTCCCCGGCCCGGACAGAGATACGCAGTATTTT.

The V and J genes are TRBV15 and TRBJ2-7; D is unresolved. The CDR3 runs to 15 residues. V lost 3 bases to trimming and J lost 5 bases, with 17 bases between them. Per the germline V gene, CDR1 is LNHNV and CDR2 is YYDKDF (reference sequence). CDR3 protein: CATSSGMRLTDEQYF. Written as DNA, the CDR3 is TGTGCCACCAGCAGTGGTATGCGCCTCACTGACGAGCAGTACTTC.

The chain couples TRBV6-5 to TRBJ1-5; 9 bases are a match to TRBD1. The J segment lost 4 bases and the V segment lost 5 bases, leaving 3 bases of the junction unmatched. Germline CDR1 reads MNHEY; CDR2 reads SVGAGI. This CDR3 is 14 amino acids long. The CDR3 protein is CASSRDRVNQPQHF. Here the CDR3 DNA reads TGTGCCAGCAGTAGGGACAGGGTGAATCAGCCCCAGCATTTT.

This rearrangement joins TRBV2 to TRBJ1-4; D perhaps matches TRBD1 (6 bases). Looked up from germline, CDR1 is SNHLY and CDR2 is FYNNEI. The germline V and J ends were trimmed by 6 bases and 2 bases, with 10 bases remaining between them. The CDR3 loop spans 14 amino acids. Here the CDR3 reads CASRNRVTNEKLFF. The CDR3 region has the DNA TGTGCCAGCAGAAACAGGGTGACTAATGAAAAACTGTTTTTT.

The count of this clone is one. V is TRBV29-1 and J is TRBJ1-3; no clear D gene. This CDR3 contains 13 residues. V was clipped by 5 bases and J by 0 bases, with 8 bases between them. Germline V gene lookup returns CDR1 SQVTM and CDR2 ANQGSEA. The CDR3 loop is CSVSPSSGNTIYF. The CDR3 nucleotides read TGCAGCGTTTCCCCCAGCTCTGGAAACACCATATATTTT.

The rearrangement links TRBV7-3 to TRBJ2-1; tentatively, D is TRBD1 (6 bases). From germline, CDR1 is SGHTA and CDR2 FQGTGA. V was clipped by 5 bases and J by 0 bases, with 11 bases between them. The CDR3 totals 15 residues. The CDR3 is CASSPYRDSYNEQFF. Here the CDR3 DNA reads TGTGCCAGCAGCCCCTACAGGGACTCCTACAATGAGCAGTTCTTC.

This clone was seen only once. The chain uses TRBV7-9 and TRBJ1-5, with TRBD1 matching over 9 bases. This CDR3 spans 14 amino acids. Trimming took 5 bases from V and 5 from J; bases not matched to a gene: 4. Germline V CDR1 and CDR2: SEHNR, FQNEAQ (reference sequence). The chain's CDR3 is CASSRTGADQPQHF. CDR3 sequence (DNA): TGTGCCAGCAGCCGGACAGGGGCCGATCAGCCCCAGCATTTT.

V gene TRBV19 combines with J gene TRBJ2-7, with 9 bases aligning to TRBD1. This CDR3 is built from 14 residues. CDR1 is LNHDA and CDR2 is SQIVND in the germline V gene (reference sequence). J lost 2 bases, V lost 3 bases, and 2 bases had no gene match. The CDR3, as DNA: TGTGCCAGTAGTATGGGACAGGGCCCCTACGAGCAGTACTTC. This sequence encodes CASSMGQGPYEQYF.

In this sample, this clone turned up a few times. The J gene is TRBJ1-4, the V gene TRBV6-6; 9 bases fit TRBD1. Looked up from germline, CDR1 is MNHNY and CDR2 is SVGAGI (reference sequence). After removal of 6 bases from V and 7 bases from J, the junction contained 9 bases not matched to a gene. This CDR3 spans 15 amino acids. The CDR3 spells CASSGRDRAGEKLFF. CDR3 DNA: TGTGCCAGCAGCGGCCGGGACAGGGCGGGTGAAAAACTGTTTTTT.

The chain joins TRBV5-8 to TRBJ1-2; D remains unclear. This CDR3 is 13 amino acids long. CDR1 is SGHTS and CDR2 is YDEGEE in the germline V gene. V was clipped by 4 bases and J by 1 base, with 8 bases between them. The CDR3 is CASSPGVNYGYTF. Written as DNA, the CDR3 is TGTGCCAGCAGCCCCGGGGTTAACTATGGCTACACCTTC.

This chain uses TRBV7-2 with TRBJ2-3; D call uncertain. This CDR3 spans 11 amino acids. Germline V gives CDR1 SGHTA, CDR2 FQGNSA. Trimming took 4 bases from V and 6 from J, leaving 5 bases between them. As DNA, the CDR3 is TGTGCCAGCAGCTCTATCGATACGCAGTATTTT. Translating gives CASSSIDTQYF.

The chain recombines TRBV5-1 with TRBJ1-2; tentative D call: TRBD1 (6 bases). This CDR3 has 13 amino acids. Trimming shortened V by 4 bases and J by 12 bases, and 19 bases separated the two germline ends. Germline CDR1 SGHRS, CDR2 YFSETQ. CDR3 protein: CASSLDAQGGDTF. The CDR3 DNA follows: TGCGCCAGCAGCCTAGACGCACAGGGTGGGGACACCTTC.

The chain is built from TRBV7-3 and TRBJ1-2; 9 nucleotides agree with TRBD1. CDR1 is SGHTA, CDR2 FQGTGA, per germline. V was pared by 0 bases and J by 0 bases, with 8 bases of the junction left unmatched. CDR3 length: 18 residues. CDR3 coding DNA: TGTGCCAGCAGCTTAACCGGGACAGGGTCGAGAGCTAACTATGGCTACACCTTC. It codes for CASSLTGTGSRANYGYTF.

V gene TRBV27 combines with J gene TRBJ2-7; 13 nucleotides match TRBD2. The trim removed 6 bases at V and 2 bases at J, leaving 16 bases unmatched. The CDR3 is 19 amino acids. Germline V CDR1 and CDR2: MNHEY, SMNVEV (reference sequence). CDR3 coding DNA: TGTGCCAGCAGGCCCTCCGGACTAGCGGGAGAGGGGGGCCCCTACGAGCAGTACTTC. Translated, it gives CASRPSGLAGEGGPYEQYF.

The count of this clone is one. V and J are TRBV2 and TRBJ2-5, with 7 nucleotides matching TRBD2. There are 15 residues in the CDR3. Per the germline V gene, CDR1 is SNHLY and CDR2 is FYNNEI. Trimming cost V 2 bases and J 4 bases; bases outside gene matches: 7. The CDR3 nucleotides read TGTGCCAGCAGTGAACAGGCGGGGGATGGAGAGACCCAGTACTTC. It yields the protein CASSEQAGDGETQYF.

The V gene is TRBV7-9, the J gene TRBJ2-5; TRBD2 might be the D (6 bases). The CDR3 spans 15 residues. Trimming left V 5 bases short and J 5 bases short, with 18 bases between. Germline V CDR1 and CDR2: SEHNR, FQNEAQ (reference sequence). CDR3 DNA: TGTGCCAGCAGCCCCCGAGGAGGGTTCGGGGAGACCCAGTACTTC. This encodes CASSPRGGFGETQYF. Variable domain in full (rest from reference TRBV7-9 and TRBJ2-5): DTGVSQNPRHKITKRGQNVTFRCDPISEHNRLYWYRQTLGQGPEFLTYFQNEAQLEKSRLLSDRFSAERPKGSFSTLEIQRTEQGDSAMYLCASSPRGGFGETQYFGPGTRLLVL.

The gene calls are TRBV15 and TRBJ1-2; no reliable D call. V lost 0 bases and J lost 6, with 14 bases in between. CDR3 length: 15 residues. CDR1 and CDR2 (germline): LNHNV, YYDKDF (reference sequence). CDR3 region: CATSRDVIEEHGYTF. CDR3 nucleotides: TGTGCCACCAGCAGAGATGTGATAGAGGAACATGGCTACACCTTC.

This chain uses TRBV7-2 with TRBJ1-2; possible D gene TRBD1, 6 bases. Germline loops: CDR1 SGHTA, CDR2 FQGNSA. The CDR3 has 14 amino acids. V was cut by 1 base and J by 9 bases, with 15 bases left in between. The CDR3 region has the DNA TGTGCCAGCAGCTTAGGACAGGCCAAGGGAAGCTACACCTTC. The encoded protein is CASSLGQAKGSYTF.

The chain uses TRBV27 and TRBJ2-1, with a possible D match to TRBD1 (6 bases). Germline CDR1 MNHEY, CDR2 SMNVEV (reference sequence). The ends were cut back, 3 bases at V and 2 bases at J, with 8 bases in the middle. This CDR3 region has 14 residues. The CDR3 DNA is TGTGCCAGCAGTTTCAGGGGCCCCTACAATGAGCAGTTCTTC. Its protein product is CASSFRGPYNEQFF.

The rearrangement links TRBV19 to TRBJ2-2, with D perhaps matching TRBD2 (6 bases). Germline lookup yields CDR1 LNHDA and CDR2 SQIVND (reference sequence). The CDR3 sequence is 13 residues long. Trimming removed 4 bases from V and 4 bases from J, with 7 bases in between. The CDR3, as DNA: TGTGCCAGTAGTAGGCGGGGCACCGGGGAGCTGTTTTTT. Its protein product is CASSRRGTGELFF.

This chain uses TRBV5-6 with TRBJ1-2; D gene uncertain. The CDR3 is 10 residues long. The ends were cut back, 5 bases at V and 14 bases at J, with 13 bases in the middle. Germline CDR1 reads SGHDT; CDR2 reads YYEEEE. In DNA form, the CDR3 reads TGTGCCAGCAGGCGACTCTCTGCTACCTTC. Translating it yields CASRRLSATF.

V and J are TRBV5-6 and TRBJ2-1, with unresolved D. Trimming took off 0 bases at V and 10 bases at J, with 5 bases between the two ends. The CDR3 has 11 residues. Germline V lookup: CDR1 SGHDT, CDR2 YYEEEE. The CDR3 sequence is CASSLGREQFF. In DNA form, the CDR3 reads TGTGCCAGCAGCTTGGGTCGGGAGCAGTTCTTC.